The TCR beta chain under discussion was sequenced for a study of sequential checkpoint blockade in melanoma. Study overall: Randomization was 1:1 between first-line nivolumab→ipilimumab and ipilimumab→nivolumab.

This clone came up once. As for treatment: randomized to nivolumab then ipilimumab (arm A) or the reverse (arm B). The repertoire was sequenced with immunoSEQ multiplex PCR; TCRdb's copy has only in-frame clones and lacks some. Among 10,000 or so clones listed, roughly 20% were seen once. The CDR3 covers 15 residues. Germline V lookup: CDR1 LNHDA, CDR2 SQIVND (reference sequence). V was cut by 3 bases and J by 0 bases, with 8 bases left in between. The material sequenced was tumor tissue (inferred from file names), taken from a patient given nivolumab and ipilimumab in sequence. The V gene is TRBV19, the J gene TRBJ2-2; D remains ambiguous. The TCR was taken from a human donor with melanoma. As DNA, the CDR3 is TGTGCCAGTAGTATTATAGGGACGAACACCGGGGAGCTGTTTTTT. It is translated as CASSIIGTNTGELFF.